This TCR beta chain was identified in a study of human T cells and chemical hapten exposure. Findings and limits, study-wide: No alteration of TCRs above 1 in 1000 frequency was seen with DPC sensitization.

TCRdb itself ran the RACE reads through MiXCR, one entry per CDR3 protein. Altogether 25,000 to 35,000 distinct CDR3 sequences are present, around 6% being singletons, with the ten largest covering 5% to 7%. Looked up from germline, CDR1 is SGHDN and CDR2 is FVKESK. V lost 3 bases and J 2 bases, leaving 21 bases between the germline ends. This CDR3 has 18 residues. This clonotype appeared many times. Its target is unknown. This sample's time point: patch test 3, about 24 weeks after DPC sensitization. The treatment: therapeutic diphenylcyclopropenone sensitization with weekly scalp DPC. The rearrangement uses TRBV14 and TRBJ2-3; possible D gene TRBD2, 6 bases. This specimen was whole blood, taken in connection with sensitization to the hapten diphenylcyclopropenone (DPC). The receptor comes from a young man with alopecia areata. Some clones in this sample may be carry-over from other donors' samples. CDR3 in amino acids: CASSHSGDPRANTDTQYF. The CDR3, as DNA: TGTGCCAGCAGCCATAGCGGTGATCCTAGGGCGAACACAGATACGCAGTATTTT.